The TCR beta chain described here comes from a study of T cells in Graves' hyperthyroidism and ophthalmopathy. The study left out patients who had uncontrolled infection, other autoimmune disease, pregnancy or lactation. It was RNA transcripts that yielded the amplified TCR beta CDR3 regions. HTBI primers were employed in a first-round RT-PCR of the TCR CDR3. One entry per CDR3 protein results from TCRdb running MiXCR on the multiplex PCR reads. The profile shows approximately 400,000 distinct CDR3 sequences, around 14% of them singletons. Germline CDR1 SGDLS, CDR2 YYNGEE. The CDR3 totals 17 residues. The trim removed 0 bases at V and 6 bases at J, leaving 10 bases unmatched.

The source material was blood. The source of this sequence is a young woman with Graves' hyperthyroidism that later progressed to Graves' ophthalmopathy. This sequence joins TRBV9 and TRBJ2-3, with 10 bases fitting TRBD2. CDR3 nucleotide sequence: TGTGCCAGCAGCGTAGGGACTAGCGGACAAATTGGGGATACGCAGTATTTT. Translated, it gives CASSVGTSGQIGDTQYF. The full variable domain, its missing parts supplied by reference TRBV9 and TRBJ2-3, is DSGVTQTPKHLITATGQRVTLRCSPRSGDLSVYWYQQSLDQGLQFLIQYYNGEERAKGNILERFSAQQFPDLHSELNLSSLELGDSALYFCASSVGTSGQIGDTQYFGPGTRLTVL.